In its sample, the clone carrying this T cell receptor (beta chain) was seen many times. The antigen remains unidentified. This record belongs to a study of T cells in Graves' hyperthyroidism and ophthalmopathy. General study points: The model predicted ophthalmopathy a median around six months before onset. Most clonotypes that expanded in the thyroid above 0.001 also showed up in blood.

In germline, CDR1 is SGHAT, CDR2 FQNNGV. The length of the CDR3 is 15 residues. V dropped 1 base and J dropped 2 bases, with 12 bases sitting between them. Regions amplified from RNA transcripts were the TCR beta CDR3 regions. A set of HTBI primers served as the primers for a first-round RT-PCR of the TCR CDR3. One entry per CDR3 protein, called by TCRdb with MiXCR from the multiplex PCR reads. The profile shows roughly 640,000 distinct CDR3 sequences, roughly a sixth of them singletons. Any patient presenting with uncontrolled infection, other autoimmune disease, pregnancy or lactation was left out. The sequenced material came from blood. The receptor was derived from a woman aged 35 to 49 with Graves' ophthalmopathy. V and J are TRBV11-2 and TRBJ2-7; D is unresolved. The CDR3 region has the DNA TGTGCCAGCAGCTTAGGGCAAGGGTCGCCCTACGAGCAGTACTTC. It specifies CASSLGQGSPYEQYF.